The 8 T cell receptor beta chains in this list originate from one sample, sequenced in a study of blood T cell repertoires in COVID-19. Sequencing used immunoSEQ multiplex PCR; TCRdb keeps in-frame clones, though not all of them. This sample carries more than 70,000 clones, around nine tenths of them seen once, and the ten largest clones take 4.5% to 5.5%. The sequencing sample was made of peripheral blood. The receptors come from a woman aged 18 to 35 with acute or convalescent COVID-19.

The rearrangement uses TRBV18 and TRBJ1-1, with 9 bases aligning to TRBD1. The CDR3 is 15 residues long. The V segment lost 3 bases and the J segment 5 bases; nucleotides outside the gene matches: 7. The germline V gene encodes CDR1 KGHSH and CDR2 LQKENI. The CDR3 bases are TGTGCCAGCTCACCCCTACAGGGGGCATGGACTGAAGCTTTCTTT. It is translated as CASSPLQGAWTEAFF.

V and J are TRBV6-4 and TRBJ2-3; 9 positions agree with TRBD1. Germline values: CDR1 MRHNA, CDR2 SNTAGT. V was clipped by 10 bases and J by 5 bases; unmatched bases: 13. The CDR3 totals 15 residues. The CDR3 reads CATPGRTGAEDTQYF. The DNA for the CDR3 is TGTGCCACCCCGGGGAGGACAGGGGCGGAAGATACGCAGTATTTT.

The rearrangement joins TRBV4-1 to TRBJ2-3, with 11 nucleotides matching TRBD2. The trim removed 0 bases at V and 4 bases at J, leaving 3 bases unmatched. Germline CDR1 is MGHRA and CDR2 is YSYEKL. The CDR3 has 16 residues. The CDR3 DNA is TGCGCCAGCAGCCAAGATTGGGGACTAGCGGCAGATACGCAGTATTTT. Amino acids: CASSQDWGLAADTQYF.

The rearrangement joins TRBV2 to TRBJ1-5; perhaps TRBD1 as D (6 bases). The V and J ends lost 2 bases and 0 bases respectively, with 26 bases between them. Looked up from germline, CDR1 is SNHLY and CDR2 is FYNNEI. The CDR3 is 21 residues long. CDR3 sequence (DNA): TGTGCCAGCAGTGAAACTCCTGATCGATGGGGAGGGGGAGTTAGCAATCAGCCCCAGCATTTT. This gives the protein CASSETPDRWGGGVSNQPQHF.

This rearrangement joins TRBV2 to TRBJ2-2; weak D call: TRBD1 (5 bases). Germline CDR1 and CDR2: SNHLY and FYNNEI. This CDR3 contains 15 residues. V gave up 5 bases and J gave up 2 bases, with 12 bases separating them. CDR3 nucleotide sequence: TGTGCCAGCAGTCCGGGTCGGACAAACACCGGGGAGCTGTTTTTT. It encodes CASSPGRTNTGELFF.

The V gene is TRBV2, the J gene TRBJ2-6, with a tentative D call TRBD1 (6 bases). This CDR3 has 14 residues. V was clipped by 6 bases and J by 1 base, with 7 bases between them. CDR1 is SNHLY and CDR2 is FYNNEI in the germline V gene. CDR3 in DNA: TGTGCCAGCAGGCAGGGGTCTGGGGCCAACGTCCTGACTTTC. This codes for CASRQGSGANVLTF.

The chain joins TRBV28 to TRBJ1-1; D remains ambiguous. Germline V gene sequence: CDR1 MDHEN, CDR2 SYDVKM. V lost 5 bases, J lost 1 base, and 11 bases lay in between. The CDR3 is made up of 14 amino acids. In nucleotides, the CDR3 is TGTGCCAGCAGTCATAAACCGGGGAACACTGAAGCTTTCTTT. This gives the protein CASSHKPGNTEAFF.

The genes are TRBV5-1 and TRBJ1-1; D uncertain. CDR3 size: 15 residues. V lost 0 bases and J lost 6, with 15 bases in between. In germline, CDR1 is SGHRS, CDR2 YFSETQ. CDR3 sequence reads: CASSLVATGSPEAFF. In nucleotides, the CDR3 is TGCGCCAGCAGCTTGGTGGCTACTGGTAGCCCTGAAGCTTTCTTT.